This TCR beta chain appears in the sequencing data of a study of blood T cell repertoires in COVID-19. Trimming removed 0 bases from V and 0 bases from J, with 7 bases in between. In germline, CDR1 is LGHNA, CDR2 YNFKEQ. The CDR3 extends over 15 amino acids. Sequencing was performed with immunoSEQ multiplex PCR; in TCRdb, only in-frame clones are kept and a portion is missing. The data hold roughly 200,000 clones, with 80% to 85% observed a single time. The specimen sequenced was peripheral blood. The chain uses TRBV4-2 and TRBJ2-3, with D possibly being TRBD2 (5 bases). The receptor was isolated from a man aged 50 or older with active or convalescent COVID-19. CDR3 loop: CASSQDPGSTDTQYF. CDR3 in DNA: TGTGCCAGCAGCCAAGATCCGGGGAGCACAGATACGCAGTATTTT.